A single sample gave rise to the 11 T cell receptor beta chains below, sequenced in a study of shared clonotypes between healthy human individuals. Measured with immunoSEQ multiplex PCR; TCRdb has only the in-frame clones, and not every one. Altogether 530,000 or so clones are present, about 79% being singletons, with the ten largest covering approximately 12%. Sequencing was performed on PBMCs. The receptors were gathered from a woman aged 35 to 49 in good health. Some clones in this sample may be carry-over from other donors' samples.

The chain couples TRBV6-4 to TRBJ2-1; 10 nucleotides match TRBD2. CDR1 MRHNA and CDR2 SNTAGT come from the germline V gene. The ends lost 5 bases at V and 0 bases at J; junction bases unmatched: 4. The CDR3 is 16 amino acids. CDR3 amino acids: CASSTSGVISYNEQFF. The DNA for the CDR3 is TGTGCCAGCAGTACTAGCGGGGTCATCTCCTACAATGAGCAGTTCTTC.

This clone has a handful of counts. In nucleotides, the CDR3 is TGTGCCAGCAGTTTGAGGAGGGCGAACACTGAAGCTTTCTTT. This translates into CASSLRRANTEAFF. The V call is TRBV27, the J call TRBJ1-1; no firm D call. Germline lookup yields CDR1 MNHEY and CDR2 SMNVEV (reference sequence). CDR3 length: 14 residues. V was shortened by 3 bases and J by 1 base, with 9 bases between the two germline ends.

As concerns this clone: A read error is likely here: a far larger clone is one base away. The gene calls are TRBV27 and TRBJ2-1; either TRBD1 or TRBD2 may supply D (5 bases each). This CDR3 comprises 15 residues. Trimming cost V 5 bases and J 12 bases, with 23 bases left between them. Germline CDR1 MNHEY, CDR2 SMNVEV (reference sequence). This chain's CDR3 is CASSEALFGGWGQFF. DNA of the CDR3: TGTGCCAGCAGTGAAGCGCTTTTTGGGGGATGGGGGCAGTTCTTC.

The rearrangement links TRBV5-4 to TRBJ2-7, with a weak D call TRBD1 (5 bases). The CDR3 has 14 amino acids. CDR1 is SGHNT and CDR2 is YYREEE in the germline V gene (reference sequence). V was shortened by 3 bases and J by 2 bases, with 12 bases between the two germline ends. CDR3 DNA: TGTGCCAGCAGCTGGAGAAGGGGAACCTACGAGCAGTACTTC. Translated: CASSWRRGTYEQYF.

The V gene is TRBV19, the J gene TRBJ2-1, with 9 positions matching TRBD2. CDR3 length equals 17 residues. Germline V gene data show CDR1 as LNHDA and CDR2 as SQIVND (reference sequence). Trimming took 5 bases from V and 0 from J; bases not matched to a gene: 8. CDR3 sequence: CASSSELSGGSYNEQFF. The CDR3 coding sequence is TGTGCCAGTAGTTCCGAGCTTAGCGGGGGCTCCTACAATGAGCAGTTCTTC.

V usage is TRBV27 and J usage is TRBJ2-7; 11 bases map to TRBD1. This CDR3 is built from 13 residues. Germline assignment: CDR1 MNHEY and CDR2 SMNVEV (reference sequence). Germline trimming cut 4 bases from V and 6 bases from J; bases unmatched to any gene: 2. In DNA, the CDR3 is TGTGCCAGCAGTTGGGACAGGGGGGGCGAGCAGTACTTC. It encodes CASSWDRGGEQYF.

CDR3 in amino acids: CSVDTGQGNNEQFF. The CDR3 nucleotides read TGCAGCGTTGATACCGGACAGGGAAACAATGAGCAGTTCTTC. The rearrangement links TRBV29-1 to TRBJ2-1, with 8 bases lining up with TRBD1. V gave up 3 bases and J gave up 5 bases; unmatched junction bases: 6. The CDR3 runs 14 residues. Germline V lookup: CDR1 SQVTM, CDR2 ANQGSEA.

The CDR3 loop is CASSVGGQGPSSEQYF. In DNA, the CDR3 is TGTGCCAGCAGCGTAGGAGGACAGGGGCCATCCAGCGAGCAGTACTTC. The V gene is TRBV5-4, the J gene TRBJ2-7, with TRBD1 matching over 9 bases. Germline assignment: CDR1 SGHNT and CDR2 YYREEE (reference sequence). The ends lost 4 bases at V and 6 bases at J; junction bases unmatched: 14. The length of the CDR3 is 16 residues. The variable domain in full, completed from reference TRBV5-4 and TRBJ2-7, reads ETGVTQSPTHLIKTRGQQVTLRCSSQSGHNTVSWYQQALGQGPQFIFQYYREEENGRGNFPPRFSGLQFPNYSSELNVNALELDDSALYLCASSVGGQGPSSEQYFGPGTRLTVT.

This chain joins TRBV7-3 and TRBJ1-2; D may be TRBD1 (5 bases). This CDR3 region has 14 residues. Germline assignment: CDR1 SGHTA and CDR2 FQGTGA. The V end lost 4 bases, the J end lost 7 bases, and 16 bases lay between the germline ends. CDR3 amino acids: CASSSSGTSGGYTF. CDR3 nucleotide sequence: TGTGCCAGCAGCTCTTCCGGGACTTCAGGTGGCTACACCTTC.

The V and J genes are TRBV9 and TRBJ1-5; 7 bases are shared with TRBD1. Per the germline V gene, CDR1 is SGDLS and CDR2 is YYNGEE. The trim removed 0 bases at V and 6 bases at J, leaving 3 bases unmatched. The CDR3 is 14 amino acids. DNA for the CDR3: TGTGCCAGCAGCGTAGGAGGGGGCGGTCAGCCCCAGCATTTT. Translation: CASSVGGGGQPQHF.

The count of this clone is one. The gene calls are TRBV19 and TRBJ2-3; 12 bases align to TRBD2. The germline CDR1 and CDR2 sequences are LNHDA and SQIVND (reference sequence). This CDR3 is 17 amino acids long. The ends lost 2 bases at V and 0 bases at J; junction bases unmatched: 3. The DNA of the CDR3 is TGTGCCAGTAGTATATCCCTAGCGGGAGGGAGCACAGATACGCAGTATTTT. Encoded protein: CASSISLAGGSTDTQYF.